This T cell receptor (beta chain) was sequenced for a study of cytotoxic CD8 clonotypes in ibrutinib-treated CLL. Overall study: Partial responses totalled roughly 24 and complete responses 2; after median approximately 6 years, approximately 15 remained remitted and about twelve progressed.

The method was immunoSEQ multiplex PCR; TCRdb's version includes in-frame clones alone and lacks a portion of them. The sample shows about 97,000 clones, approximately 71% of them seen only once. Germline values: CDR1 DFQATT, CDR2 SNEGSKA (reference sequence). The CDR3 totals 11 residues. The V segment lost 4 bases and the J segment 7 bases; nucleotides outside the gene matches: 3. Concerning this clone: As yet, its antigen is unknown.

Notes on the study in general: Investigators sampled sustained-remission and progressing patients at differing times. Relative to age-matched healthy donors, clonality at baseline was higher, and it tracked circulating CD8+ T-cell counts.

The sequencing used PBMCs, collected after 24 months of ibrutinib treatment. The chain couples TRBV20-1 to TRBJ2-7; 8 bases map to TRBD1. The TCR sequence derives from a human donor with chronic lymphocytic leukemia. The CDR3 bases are TGCAGTGCTACCAGGGGGCGTGAGCAGTACTTC. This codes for CSATRGREQYF.